A selection of T cell receptor beta chains follows, all from one sample in a study of blood T cell repertoires in COVID-19. Assay used: immunoSEQ multiplex PCR; TCRdb lists only in-frame clones, some missing. The repertoire consists of about 480,000 clones, with approximately 90% occurring once and the leading ten covering 4% to 5.5%. Sample: peripheral blood. Receptors originate from a woman between 25 and 40 years old with acute or convalescent COVID-19. Both conserved end residues are part of each CDR3. A D gene is named only where the DNA matches it firmly. The size entry is marked missing in some rows and otherwise reads once, few, many or a size class.

J: TRBJ2-7
V: TRBV5-1
D: TRBD1
size: .
CDR3: CASSLSRGGQGSHEQYF
DNA: TGCGCCAGCAGCCTCTCCCGAGGGGGACAGGGCTCACACGAGCAGTACTTC

J: TRBJ2-1
V: TRBV19
D: TRBD1
size: .
CDR3: CASSILQPGQGWEQFF
DNA: TGTGCCAGTAGTATCCTCCAACCGGGACAGGGATGGGAGCAGTTCTTC

J: TRBJ2-1
V: TRBV3-1/TRBV3-2
D: TRBD2
size: .
CDR3: CASSQDGLAGYNEQFF
DNA: TGTGCCAGCAGCCAAGATGGTCTAGCGGGGTACAATGAGCAGTTCTTC

J: TRBJ1-3
V: TRBV6-1
D: .
size: many
CDR3: CASSEGQQNSGNTIYF
DNA: TGTGCCAGCAGTGAGGGGCAGCAGAACTCTGGAAACACCATATATTTT

J: TRBJ1-4
V: TRBV10-2
D: TRBD1
size: .
CDR3: CASSETSRTGTEKLFF
DNA: TGCGCCAGCAGTGAGACATCCAGGACAGGGACTGAAAAACTGTTTTTT

J: TRBJ1-1
V: TRBV11-2
D: .
size: few
CDR3: CASSLVGAARNTEAFF
DNA: TGTGCCAGCAGCTTAGTTGGGGCTGCCAGGAACACTGAAGCTTTCTTT

J: TRBJ1-2
V: TRBV19
D: TRBD1
size: .
CDR3: CASSLALGTGVGYTF
DNA: TGTGCCAGTAGTCTAGCTCTAGGGACAGGGGTTGGCTACACCTTC

J: TRBJ2-5
V: TRBV15
D: .
size: .
CDR3: CATSTDGRETQYF
DNA: TGTGCCACCAGCACGGATGGGAGAGAGACCCAGTACTTC

J: TRBJ2-5
V: TRBV29-1
D: .
size: .
CDR3: CSVALAQETQYF
DNA: TGCAGCGTTGCACTAGCCCAAGAGACCCAGTACTTC

J: TRBJ1-6
V: TRBV5-6
D: TRBD1
size: few
CDR3: CASSLRGLDNSPLHF
DNA: TGTGCCAGCAGCTTGAGGGGGCTCGATAATTCACCCCTCCACTTT

J: TRBJ2-1
V: TRBV30
D: .
size: .
CDR3: CAWSVPASLIDEQFF
DNA: TGTGCCTGGAGTGTACCCGCCTCCCTAATAGATGAGCAGTTCTTC

J: TRBJ2-7
V: TRBV19
D: TRBD2
size: .
CDR3: CASSPRGTSVIHEQYF
DNA: TGTGCCAGTAGCCCTAGGGGGACTAGCGTTATCCACGAGCAGTACTTC

J: TRBJ1-5
V: TRBV2
D: .
size: .
CDR3: CASKGHSNQPQHF
DNA: TGTGCCAGCAAGGGACATAGCAATCAGCCCCAGCATTTT

J: TRBJ1-6
V: TRBV13
D: TRBD1
size: few
CDR3: CASSLKTGGNSPLHF
DNA: TGTGCCAGCAGCTTAAAGACAGGGGGAAATTCACCCCTCCACTTT

J: TRBJ2-3
V: TRBV28
D: TRBD2
size: .
CDR3: CASSLVASGGSTDTQYF
DNA: TGTGCCAGCAGTTTAGTGGCTAGCGGGGGATCCACAGATACGCAGTATTTT

J: TRBJ2-2
V: TRBV27
D: TRBD2
size: .
CDR3: CASRSLAGDITGELFF
DNA: TGTGCCAGCAGATCACTAGCGGGGGATATTACCGGGGAGCTGTTTTTT

J: TRBJ2-3
V: TRBV11-3
D: TRBD2
size: .
CDR3: CASSSDTPTSGDDTDTQYF
DNA: TGTGCCAGCAGCTCCGACACACCCACTAGCGGGGACGACACAGATACGCAGTATTTT

J: TRBJ1-1
V: TRBV12-3/TRBV12-4
D: .
size: .
CDR3: CASTSSRGTEAFF
DNA: TGTGCCAGCACCTCCTCCCGGGGGACTGAAGCTTTCTTT

J: TRBJ1-2
V: TRBV5-1
D: TRBD1
size: .
CDR3: CASSLRDSPKYGYTF
DNA: TGCGCCAGCAGCCTAAGGGACAGCCCCAAATATGGCTACACCTTC

J: TRBJ2-2
V: TRBV5-1
D: .
size: .
CDR3: CASSGAGGELFF
DNA: TGCGCCAGCAGCGGGGCCGGCGGGGAGCTGTTTTTT

J: TRBJ2-5
V: TRBV28
D: TRBD1
size: .
CDR3: CASSSGTGGWETQYF
DNA: TGTGCCAGCAGTTCTGGGACAGGGGGCTGGGAGACCCAGTACTTC

J: TRBJ1-2
V: TRBV5-1
D: .
size: few
CDR3: CASSLDTNYGYTF
DNA: TGCGCCAGCAGCTTGGATACTAACTATGGCTACACCTTC

J: TRBJ1-3
V: TRBV28
D: TRBD1
size: .
CDR3: CASSSGQIGGNTIYF
DNA: TGTGCCAGCAGTTCGGGACAGATTGGAGGAAACACCATATATTTT

J: TRBJ2-6
V: TRBV7-9
D: .
size: .
CDR3: CASSFRVEGANVLTF
DNA: TGTGCCAGCAGCTTCAGGGTGGAGGGGGCCAACGTCCTGACTTTC

J: TRBJ2-7
V: TRBV11-2
D: TRBD1
size: .
CDR3: CASTPVGDREGEQYF
DNA: TGTGCCAGCACTCCAGTGGGGGACAGGGAAGGCGAGCAGTACTTC

J: TRBJ2-7
V: TRBV11-1
D: TRBD1
size: .
CDR3: CASSSSRDRFYEQYF
DNA: TGTGCCAGCAGCTCGTCCCGGGACAGGTTCTACGAGCAGTACTTC

J: TRBJ2-3
V: TRBV18
D: TRBD2
size: .
CDR3: CASSPGTITDTQYF
DNA: TGTGCCAGCTCACCCGGGACTATCACAGATACGCAGTATTTT

J: TRBJ2-5
V: TRBV28
D: TRBD2
size: once
CDR3: CASSSPPGTSGGAETQYF
DNA: TGTGCCAGCAGTTCACCCCCCGGGACTAGCGGGGGGGCAGAGACCCAGTACTTC

J: TRBJ2-4
V: TRBV2
D: .
size: .
CDR3: CASSEGQAAKNIQYF
DNA: TGTGCCAGCAGTGAGGGCCAGGCGGCCAAAAACATTCAGTACTTC

J: TRBJ1-2
V: TRBV28
D: .
size: .
CDR3: CASSLPTEGYTF
DNA: TGTGCCAGCAGTCTACCGACGGAGGGCTACACCTTC

J: TRBJ1-4
V: TRBV6-5
D: TRBD1
size: .
CDR3: CASTTGGGEKLFF
DNA: TGTGCCAGCACCACAGGGGGTGGCGAAAAACTGTTTTTT

J: TRBJ2-5
V: TRBV11-2
D: TRBD1
size: .
CDR3: CASSKQGALETQYF
DNA: TGTGCCAGCAGCAAACAGGGGGCCCTCGAGACCCAGTACTTC

J: TRBJ1-4
V: TRBV6-5
D: .
size: .
CDR3: CASTLRGGGFEKLFF
DNA: TGTGCCAGCACTCTACGTGGGGGGGGGTTCGAAAAACTGTTTTTT

J: TRBJ2-2
V: TRBV4-1
D: .
size: .
CDR3: CASSLGGGDTGELFF
DNA: TGCGCCAGCAGCCTTGGGGGGGGCGACACCGGGGAGCTGTTTTTT

J: TRBJ2-5
V: TRBV24-1
D: .
size: .
CDR3: CATSDSGLPGGTQYF
DNA: TGTGCCACCAGTGATTCGGGACTGCCTGGGGGGACCCAGTACTTC

J: TRBJ2-1
V: TRBV24-1
D: .
size: .
CDR3: CATGDSLSYNEQFF
DNA: TGTGCCACCGGAGACAGCCTCTCCTACAATGAGCAGTTCTTC

J: TRBJ2-7
V: TRBV10-2
D: .
size: .
CDR3: CASSEVDTGEQYF
DNA: TGCGCCAGCAGTGAGGTCGATACGGGCGAGCAGTACTTC

J: TRBJ2-1
V: TRBV2
D: TRBD1
size: .
CDR3: CASTQGADNEQFF
DNA: TGTGCCAGCACCCAGGGGGCGGACAATGAGCAGTTCTTC